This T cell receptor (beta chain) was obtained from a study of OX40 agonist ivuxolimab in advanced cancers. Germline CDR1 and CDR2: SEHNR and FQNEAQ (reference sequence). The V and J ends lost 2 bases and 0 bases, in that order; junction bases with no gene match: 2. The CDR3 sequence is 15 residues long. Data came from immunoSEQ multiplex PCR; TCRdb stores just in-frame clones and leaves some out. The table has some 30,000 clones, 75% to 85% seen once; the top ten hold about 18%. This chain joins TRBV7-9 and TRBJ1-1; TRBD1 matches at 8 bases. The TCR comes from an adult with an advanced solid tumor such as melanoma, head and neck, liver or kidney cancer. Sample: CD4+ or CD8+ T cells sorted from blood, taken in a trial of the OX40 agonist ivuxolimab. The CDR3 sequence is CASSLNRGMNTEAFF. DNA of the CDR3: TGTGCCAGCAGCTTAAACAGGGGGATGAACACTGAAGCTTTCTTT.